The T cell receptor (beta chain) under discussion was sequenced for a study of T cells in Graves' hyperthyroidism and ophthalmopathy. Each diagnosis drew on symptoms, thyroxine, TRAb, thyroid ultrasound and orbital computed tomography findings. CDR1 is SEHNR, CDR2 FQNEAQ, per germline (reference sequence). CDR3 size: 15 residues. V dropped 4 bases and J dropped 8; count of bases not matched to a gene: 11. The source material, RNA transcripts, was used to amplify TCR beta CDR3 regions. HTBI primers were employed in a first-round RT-PCR of the TCR CDR3. Each CDR3 protein gets one entry after TCRdb re-called the multiplex PCR reads with MiXCR. This sample carries over 350,000 distinct CDR3 sequences, over 13% of them seen once, and the ten largest clones take over 25%.

The clonotype was recovered from a man aged 50-60 years with Graves' ophthalmopathy. The sequenced material came from blood. This sequence joins TRBV7-9 and TRBJ2-1, with 7 nucleotides matching TRBD2. CDR3 protein: CASSSRLAGVYEQFF. The CDR3 DNA reads TGTGCCAGCAGCTCAAGACTAGCAGGAGTTTATGAGCAGTTCTTC.